This T cell receptor (beta chain) was found in a study of blood T cell repertoires in COVID-19. Background on the study: Samples representing acute and convalescent COVID-19 were sourced from the United States, Italy and Spain.

The data were produced by immunoSEQ multiplex PCR, yet TCRdb's version contains in-frame clones alone and is incomplete. The sample lists hundreds of thousands of clones; roughly 90% were seen once. This clone was seen a single time. The CDR3 is 11 amino acids. Trimming shortened V by 8 bases and J by 4 bases, and 11 bases separated the two germline ends. From germline, CDR1 is SQVTM and CDR2 ANQGSEA. Patients in Seattle were enrolled during active infection, then followed longitudinally. The chain is built from TRBV29-1 and TRBJ1-1; D unclear. The sample consisted of peripheral blood. The receptor comes from a woman under 40 with COVID-19, enrolled during active disease. CDR3 sequence reads: CSFRLATEAFF. In nucleotides, the CDR3 is TGCAGCTTCAGGCTCGCCACTGAAGCTTTCTTT. The full variable domain, with the rest looked up from reference TRBV29-1 and TRBJ1-1, is SAVISQKPSRDICQRGTSLTIQCQVDSQVTMMFWYRQQPGQSLTLIATANQGSEATYESGFVIDKFPISRPNLTFSTLTVSNMSPEDSSIYLCSFRLATEAFFGQGTRLTVV.